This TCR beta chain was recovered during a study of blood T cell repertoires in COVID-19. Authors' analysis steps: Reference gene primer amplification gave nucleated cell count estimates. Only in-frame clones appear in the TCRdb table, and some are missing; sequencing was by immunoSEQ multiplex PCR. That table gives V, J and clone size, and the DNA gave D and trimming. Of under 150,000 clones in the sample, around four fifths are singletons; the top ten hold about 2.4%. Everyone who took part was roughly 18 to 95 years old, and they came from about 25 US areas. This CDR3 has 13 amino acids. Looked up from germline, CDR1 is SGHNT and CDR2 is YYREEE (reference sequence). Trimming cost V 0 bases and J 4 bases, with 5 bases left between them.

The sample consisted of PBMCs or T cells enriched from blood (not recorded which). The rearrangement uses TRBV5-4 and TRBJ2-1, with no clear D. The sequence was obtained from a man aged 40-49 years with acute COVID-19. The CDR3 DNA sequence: TGTGCCAGCAGCTTGGAGGAGTACAATGAGCAGTTCTTC. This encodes CASSLEEYNEQFF.